This is a list of T cell receptor beta chains from one sample in a study of shared clonotypes between healthy human individuals. Measured with immunoSEQ multiplex PCR; TCRdb has only the in-frame clones, and not every one. The sample includes about 510,000 clones, 90% to 96% seen only once; the top ten take about 0.064%. Sequencing was performed on naive CD4+ T cells sorted from blood. The source is a woman aged 25 to 45 in good health. CDR3s include the opening cysteine and the closing phenylalanine or tryptophan. Each record gives: V gene, clone size, D gene, J gene, CDR3 length, CDR3 protein, CDR3 DNA. The D gene is left open where the match is weak. The listing skips clone size in some rows; elsewhere it reads once, few, many or a size class.

V: TRBV6-6; size: -; D: -; J: TRBJ2-2; length: 16; CDR3: CASSRGPPPNTGELFF; DNA: TGTGCCAGCAGCCGCGGTCCACCTCCGAACACCGGGGAGCTGTTTTTT
V: TRBV5-4; size: -; D: TRBD2; J: TRBJ2-7; length: 16; CDR3: CASSSITSGGYYEQYF; DNA: TGTGCCAGCAGCTCGATTACTAGCGGAGGTTACTACGAGCAGTACTTC
V: TRBV28; size: -; D: -; J: TRBJ1-1; length: 11; CDR3: CASTEGVEAFF; DNA: TGTGCCAGCACTGAGGGAGTTGAGGCTTTCTTT
V: TRBV10-3; size: -; D: TRBD2; J: TRBJ2-7; length: 14; CDR3: CAISSGRDSYEQYF; DNA: TGTGCCATCTCTAGCGGGAGGGATTCCTACGAGCAGTACTTC
V: TRBV7-9; size: -; D: -; J: TRBJ1-2; length: 12; CDR3: CASGWTGYGYTF; DNA: TGTGCCAGCGGGTGGACTGGCTATGGCTACACCTTC
V: TRBV30; size: -; D: TRBD2; J: TRBJ2-1; length: 14; CDR3: CAWSAGTSRYEQFF; DNA: TGTGCCTGGAGCGCCGGGACTAGCCGGTATGAGCAGTTCTTC
V: TRBV4-1; size: -; D: -; J: TRBJ1-2; length: 15; CDR3: CASSQAWTAIYGYTF; DNA: TGCGCCAGCAGCCAAGCCTGGACAGCTATCTATGGCTACACCTTC
V: TRBV9; size: -; D: -; J: TRBJ2-6; length: 14; CDR3: CASSVDSGANVLTF; DNA: TGTGCCAGCAGCGTAGACTCTGGGGCCAACGTCCTGACTTTC
V: TRBV15; size: -; D: -; J: TRBJ2-3; length: 13; CDR3: CATSRDRGDTQYF; DNA: TGTGCCACCAGCAGAGATCGGGGGGATACGCAGTATTTT
V: TRBV14; size: few; D: -; J: TRBJ2-7; length: 11; CDR3: CASSQAREQYF; DNA: TGTGCCAGCAGCCAAGCACGCGAGCAGTACTTC
V: TRBV5-3; size: -; D: -; J: TRBJ2-7; length: 15; CDR3: CARSLGGDHPYEQYF; DNA: TGTGCCAGAAGCCTCGGAGGGGACCACCCCTACGAGCAGTACTTC
V: TRBV10-3; size: once; D: -; J: TRBJ1-2; length: 15; CDR3: CAISESIGPTYGYTF; DNA: TGTGCCATCAGTGAGTCGATCGGGCCTACCTATGGCTACACCTTC
V: TRBV2; size: -; D: -; J: TRBJ1-1; length: 11; CDR3: CASSVGTEAFF; DNA: TGTGCCAGCAGTGTGGGGACAGAAGCTTTCTTT
V: TRBV28; size: -; D: -; J: TRBJ2-1; length: 11; CDR3: CASRRYNEQFF; DNA: TGTGCCAGCCGGCGATACAATGAGCAGTTCTTC
V: TRBV5-8; size: -; D: -; J: TRBJ1-5; length: 15; CDR3: CASSLEGVGNQPQHF; DNA: TGTGCCAGCAGCTTGGAGGGAGTGGGCAATCAGCCCCAGCATTTT
V: TRBV7-9; size: -; D: TRBD2; J: TRBJ2-7; length: 17; CDR3: CASSSTWDYRTDYEQYF; DNA: TGTGCCAGCAGCTCCACTTGGGACTACCGAACTGATTACGAGCAGTACTTC
V: TRBV6-5; size: -; D: TRBD2; J: TRBJ2-7; length: 14; CDR3: CASSEAGGLYEQYF; DNA: TGTGCCAGCAGCGAAGCGGGGGGGCTCTACGAGCAGTACTTC
V: TRBV2; size: once; D: -; J: TRBJ1-2; length: 14; CDR3: CASSEVSLDYGYTF; DNA: TGTGCCAGCAGTGAGGTCAGTTTGGACTATGGCTACACCTTC
V: TRBV5-4; size: -; D: TRBD2; J: TRBJ2-7; length: 17; CDR3: CASSLDGVGRGTYEQYF; DNA: TGTGCCAGCAGCTTGGATGGGGTAGGGCGGGGGACCTACGAGCAGTACTTC
V: TRBV27; size: -; D: TRBD2; J: TRBJ2-7; length: 13; CDR3: CASSRGVSLEQYF; DNA: TGTGCCAGCAGTCGGGGGGTGTCGCTCGAGCAGTACTTC
V: TRBV2; size: -; D: TRBD1; J: TRBJ1-2; length: 18; CDR3: CATQGDREKLSWSYGYTF; DNA: TGTGCCACTCAGGGCGACAGGGAGAAGCTCTCCTGGAGCTATGGCTACACCTTC
V: TRBV10-1; size: -; D: -; J: TRBJ2-1; length: 16; CDR3: CASSESPSSSYNEQFF; DNA: TGCGCCAGCAGTGAGTCGCCTTCTTCCTCCTACAATGAGCAGTTCTTC
V: TRBV7-3; size: -; D: -; J: TRBJ2-6; length: 13; CDR3: CASSPSGANVLTF; DNA: TGTGCCAGCAGCCCCTCTGGGGCCAACGTCCTGACTTTC
V: TRBV27; size: -; D: TRBD1; J: TRBJ1-1; length: 16; CDR3: CASSTHRGHQNTEAFF; DNA: TGTGCCAGCAGCACACACAGGGGACACCAGAACACTGAAGCTTTCTTT
V: TRBV6-5; size: -; D: TRBD2; J: TRBJ2-1; length: 14; CDR3: CASSYSGLVDEQFF; DNA: TGTGCCAGCAGTTACTCGGGACTAGTCGATGAGCAGTTCTTC
V: TRBV19; size: -; D: TRBD2; J: TRBJ2-7; length: 15; CDR3: CASSIRLAGHYEQYF; DNA: TGTGCCAGTAGTATCCGACTAGCGGGACACTACGAGCAGTACTTC
V: TRBV6-5; size: -; D: -; J: TRBJ2-7; length: 13; CDR3: CASSYRSSYEQYF; DNA: TGTGCCAGCAGTTACAGGTCCTCCTACGAGCAGTACTTC
V: TRBV11-1; size: -; D: -; J: TRBJ2-7; length: 16; CDR3: CASSSPGGGQHYEQYF; DNA: TGTGCCAGCAGCTCTCCTGGGGGGGGGCAACACTACGAGCAGTACTTC
V: TRBV19; size: -; D: TRBD2; J: TRBJ2-1; length: 17; CDR3: CASSIPTSGRADNEQFF; DNA: TGTGCCAGTAGTATCCCGACTAGCGGGAGGGCCGACAATGAGCAGTTCTTC
V: TRBV18; size: -; D: TRBD2; J: TRBJ2-1; length: 16; CDR3: CASSPRQTLAGNEQFF; DNA: TGTGCCAGCTCACCACGGCAAACGCTAGCGGGAAATGAGCAGTTCTTC
V: TRBV5-5; size: -; D: -; J: TRBJ2-3; length: 15; CDR3: CASSLHPGSTDTQYF; DNA: TGTGCCAGCAGCTTGCATCCAGGGAGCACAGATACGCAGTATTTT
V: TRBV25-1; size: -; D: -; J: TRBJ1-1; length: 13; CDR3: CASSLGGDTEAFF; DNA: TGTGCCAGCAGTCTGGGAGGCGACACTGAAGCTTTCTTT
V: TRBV14; size: -; D: -; J: TRBJ2-1; length: 13; CDR3: CASSHPDSNEQFF; DNA: TGTGCCAGCAGCCACCCAGACAGCAATGAGCAGTTCTTC
V: TRBV9; size: -; D: -; J: TRBJ1-2; length: 13; CDR3: CASSVVEGYGYTF; DNA: TGTGCCAGCAGCGTAGTGGAGGGCTATGGCTACACCTTC
V: TRBV5-6; size: -; D: -; J: TRBJ1-2; length: 15; CDR3: CASSSRRVLDYGYTF; DNA: TGTGCCAGCAGCTCTCGCCGGGTTCTTGACTATGGCTACACCTTC
V: TRBV4-1; size: once; D: -; J: TRBJ2-7; length: 17; CDR3: CASSHHPGRKLSYEQYF; DNA: TGCGCCAGCAGCCATCACCCGGGACGCAAACTATCCTACGAGCAGTACTTC
V: TRBV11-2; size: -; D: -; J: TRBJ2-5; length: 14; CDR3: CASSLGRGQETQYF; DNA: TGTGCCAGCAGCTTAGGGAGGGGGCAAGAGACCCAGTACTTC
V: TRBV28; size: once; D: -; J: TRBJ2-7; length: 13; CDR3: CASSSLPRREQYF; DNA: TGTGCCAGCAGTTCTCTCCCTAGACGCGAGCAGTACTTC
V: TRBV6-6; size: -; D: -; J: TRBJ2-3; length: 14; CDR3: CASSPRLGTDTQYF; DNA: TGTGCCAGCAGTCCCCGACTCGGCACAGATACGCAGTATTTT
V: TRBV5-1; size: -; D: TRBD1; J: TRBJ1-4; length: 15; CDR3: CASSLLQGYGEKLFF; DNA: TGCGCCAGCAGCTTGTTACAGGGGTACGGTGAAAAACTGTTTTTT
V: TRBV18; size: once; D: TRBD1; J: TRBJ1-1; length: 13; CDR3: CASSGTGGTEAFF; DNA: TGTGCCAGCTCGGGGACAGGAGGTACTGAAGCTTTCTTT
V: TRBV11-2; size: -; D: -; J: TRBJ2-7; length: 17; CDR3: CASSLALSGPPMDEQYF; DNA: TGTGCCAGCAGCTTAGCGCTCTCGGGACCACCCATGGACGAGCAGTACTTC
V: TRBV28; size: few; D: -; J: TRBJ2-7; length: 18; CDR3: CASSSLGGGTYLGGEQYF; DNA: TGTGCCAGCAGTTCCCTCGGTGGGGGCACTTATCTTGGGGGAGAGCAGTACTTC
V: TRBV18; size: -; D: -; J: TRBJ2-5; length: 14; CDR3: CASSRGPGTETQYF; DNA: TGTGCCAGCTCGCGCGGACCAGGCACGGAGACCCAGTACTTC
V: TRBV11-2; size: -; D: -; J: TRBJ2-3; length: 13; CDR3: CASSSQQPDTQYF; DNA: TGTGCCAGCAGCTCGCAACAGCCGGATACGCAGTATTTT
V: TRBV10-1; size: -; D: -; J: TRBJ2-7; length: 14; CDR3: CASSESAVPYEQYF; DNA: TGCGCCAGCAGTGAGTCGGCCGTACCCTACGAGCAGTACTTC
V: TRBV18; size: -; D: TRBD1; J: TRBJ1-2; length: 23; CDR3: CASSPQPQAPGQGRLSINYGYTF; DNA: TGTGCCAGCTCACCCCAACCTCAAGCACCGGGACAGGGGCGCCTCTCGATCAACTATGGCTACACCTTC
V: TRBV7-9; size: once; D: TRBD2; J: TRBJ2-7; length: 18; CDR3: CASSSGLAGAESSYEQYF; DNA: TGTGCCAGCAGCTCGGGACTAGCGGGGGCCGAAAGCTCCTACGAGCAGTACTTC
V: TRBV2; size: -; D: -; J: TRBJ1-5; length: 16; CDR3: CASSEISGGSNQPQHF; DNA: TGTGCCAGCAGTGAGATATCGGGGGGTAGCAATCAGCCCCAGCATTTT
V: TRBV6-5; size: -; D: TRBD2; J: TRBJ2-5; length: 15; CDR3: CASSYWWEGEETQYF; DNA: TGTGCCAGCAGTTACTGGTGGGAGGGCGAAGAGACCCAGTACTTC
V: TRBV28; size: -; D: TRBD1; J: TRBJ1-2; length: 15; CDR3: CASSLGTGPFLGYTF; DNA: TGTGCCAGCAGTCTAGGGACAGGGCCCTTTCTTGGCTACACCTTC
V: TRBV6-6; size: -; D: -; J: TRBJ1-2; length: 13; CDR3: CASSYSGTYGYTF; DNA: TGTGCCAGCAGTTATTCAGGGACCTATGGCTACACCTTC
V: TRBV7-7; size: -; D: TRBD1; J: TRBJ2-3; length: 14; CDR3: CASSQTGVTDTQYF; DNA: TGTGCCAGCAGCCAGACAGGGGTCACAGATACGCAGTATTTT
V: TRBV4-2; size: -; D: -; J: TRBJ2-2; length: 18; CDR3: CASSQTPRAGANTGELFF; DNA: TGTGCCAGCAGCCAAACCCCCCGGGCAGGGGCGAACACCGGGGAGCTGTTTTTT